The TCR beta chain described here comes from a study of Ad26.COV2.S vaccination and SARS-CoV-2 variants. Overall study context: In the study, Ad26.COV2.S was injected intramuscularly once, or twice 56 days apart. The study, taken as a whole, reports: People who got the vaccine or the placebo had similar non-spike TCR breadth. Substantial post-vaccination breadth of spike-specific CD8+ and CD4+ T cell responses was reported. Those who received the vaccine showed greater spike-specific TCR breadth than those given placebo.

The treatment here: roughly 19 received Ad26.COV2.S at low or high dose, single or two shots; about 5 received placebo; per-sample allocation not given. It was on day 63 after the first vaccine or placebo injection that samples were taken. The CDR3 is 13 residues long. CDR1 and CDR2 (germline): KGHDR, SFDVKD. With 12 bases clipped from V and 8 bases from J, the junction kept 11 bases outside the gene matches. As for this clone: Its antigen is currently unknown.

Clones were sequenced by immunoSEQ multiplex PCR, and TCRdb holds only the in-frame ones, with some missing. The table lists fewer than 500,000 clones, about nine tenths of them singletons, with less than 4.5% in the top ten. V is TRBV24-1 and J is TRBJ1-2, with 10 nucleotides matching TRBD1. Sequenced material: peripheral blood, taken in a trial of Ad26.COV2.S vaccine versus placebo. This TCR was sampled from a person between 18 and 65 years old who received the Ad26.COV2.S COVID-19 vaccine or a placebo. For the CDR3, the DNA is TGTGCCGTGGGGACAGGGGCTTTCGACGGCTACACCTTC. Translation gives CAVGTGAFDGYTF.